The present T cell receptor beta chain was sequenced within a study of cytomegalovirus exposure and HLA in healthy donors. Some clones are missing from TCRdb's copy, which holds only in-frame ones; the method was immunoSEQ multiplex PCR. The profile shows 100,000 to 150,000 clones, roughly 90% of them singletons. CDR1 LGHNA and CDR2 YNFKEQ come from the germline V gene. The J segment lost 4 bases and the V segment lost 4 bases, leaving 3 bases of the junction unmatched. This CDR3 has 14 residues. Sequencing was performed on PBMCs. The chain carries TRBV4-2 and TRBJ2-7, with 11 bases that match TRBD2. The TCR comes from a man under 40 in good health and CMV-seronegative. Here the CDR3 DNA reads TGTGCCAGCAGCCCACTAGCGGGGGAATACGAGCAGTACTTC. This encodes CASSPLAGEYEQYF.